Listed below are T cell receptor beta chains from one sample, sequenced in a study of cytomegalovirus exposure and HLA in healthy donors. The data were produced by immunoSEQ multiplex PCR, yet TCRdb's version contains in-frame clones alone and is incomplete. Of about 160,000 clones in the sample, roughly 76% were seen once. The sample taken for sequencing was PBMCs. These receptors were collected from a woman in her forties or fifties in good health and CMV-seronegative. The CDR3 runs from the conserved cysteine through the conserved F or W. The D gene is left open where the match is weak. The size entry is marked missing in some rows and otherwise reads once, few, many or a size class.

clone_size: -; j_call: TRBJ1-1; v_call: TRBV10-3; d_call: -; cdr3_nt: TGTGCCATCAGAATAAAGGACGGGGAGGATGAAGCTTTCTTT; cdr3_aa: CAIRIKDGEDEAFF
clone_size: -; j_call: TRBJ1-2; v_call: TRBV4-3; d_call: -; cdr3_nt: TGCGCCAGCAGCCAAGATACGGAGGTGTCGGAAGTTGAGGGCTACACCTTC; cdr3_aa: CASSQDTEVSEVEGYTF
clone_size: -; j_call: TRBJ2-3; v_call: TRBV28; d_call: TRBD2; cdr3_nt: TGTGCCAGCAGTTACGCGGGAGTAGGCACAGATACGCAGTATTTT; cdr3_aa: CASSYAGVGTDTQYF
clone_size: -; j_call: TRBJ1-5; v_call: TRBV5-6; d_call: -; cdr3_nt: TGTGCCAGCAGCTTGAGTAAGGGGGCCCAGCATTTT; cdr3_aa: CASSLSKGAQHF
clone_size: once; j_call: TRBJ1-4; v_call: TRBV15; d_call: -; cdr3_nt: TGTGCCACCAGCAGAGATCCAGGGAGGTATCTGTTTTTT; cdr3_aa: CATSRDPGRYLFF
clone_size: -; j_call: TRBJ2-1; v_call: TRBV6-5; d_call: -; cdr3_nt: TGTGCCAGCATGGGCCTCCAAGCTGAGCAGTTCTTC; cdr3_aa: CASMGLQAEQFF
clone_size: -; j_call: TRBJ1-1; v_call: TRBV5-4; d_call: -; cdr3_nt: TGTGCCAGCAGCTTGGATGGCCTGAACACTGAAGCTTTCTTT; cdr3_aa: CASSLDGLNTEAFF
clone_size: -; j_call: TRBJ2-3; v_call: TRBV9; d_call: -; cdr3_nt: TGTGCCAGCAGCGTAGTCGACGGGGGGCCCGGAGATACGCAGTATTTT; cdr3_aa: CASSVVDGGPGDTQYF
clone_size: -; j_call: TRBJ2-1; v_call: TRBV6-5; d_call: -; cdr3_nt: TGTGCCAGCAGTACCATGGCGGGGATCTACAATGAGCAGTTCTTC; cdr3_aa: CASSTMAGIYNEQFF
clone_size: -; j_call: TRBJ2-5; v_call: TRBV5-1; d_call: TRBD1; cdr3_nt: TGCGCCAGCAGCTGGGGGACAGCTAACCAAGAGACCCAGTACTTC; cdr3_aa: CASSWGTANQETQYF
clone_size: few; j_call: TRBJ1-1; v_call: TRBV19; d_call: TRBD1; cdr3_nt: TGTGCCAGTAGTATGGGGGACCGGACAGGGGACGAAGCTTTCTTT; cdr3_aa: CASSMGDRTGDEAFF
clone_size: once; j_call: TRBJ2-2; v_call: TRBV27; d_call: -; cdr3_nt: TGTGCCAGCCGACAGTCGACCGGGGAGCTGTTTTTT; cdr3_aa: CASRQSTGELFF
clone_size: -; j_call: TRBJ2-3; v_call: TRBV5-6; d_call: TRBD2; cdr3_nt: TGTGCCAGCAGCCAGTACGGACTAGCGGGAGAGGATACGCAGTATTTT; cdr3_aa: CASSQYGLAGEDTQYF
clone_size: -; j_call: TRBJ2-1; v_call: TRBV29-1; d_call: TRBD2; cdr3_nt: TGCAGCGTCGCCACTAGCGGGAGGACCAATGAGCAGTTCTTC; cdr3_aa: CSVATSGRTNEQFF
clone_size: -; j_call: TRBJ2-5; v_call: TRBV29-1; d_call: TRBD2; cdr3_nt: TGCAGCGCCGGGACTAGCGGGGGGGGTGAGACCCAGTACTTC; cdr3_aa: CSAGTSGGGETQYF
clone_size: -; j_call: TRBJ2-1; v_call: TRBV30; d_call: -; cdr3_nt: TGTGCCTGGAGCCTCCAGGGCCCCCGCTACAATGAGCAGTTCTTC; cdr3_aa: CAWSLQGPRYNEQFF
clone_size: -; j_call: TRBJ2-7; v_call: TRBV27; d_call: -; cdr3_nt: TGTGCCAGCAGTCCCCCGGGTGGGTTCTCCTACGAGCAGTACTTC; cdr3_aa: CASSPPGGFSYEQYF
clone_size: -; j_call: TRBJ2-7; v_call: TRBV4-2; d_call: TRBD2; cdr3_nt: TGTGCCAGCAGCCAAGATACTAGCGGGGCCTCCTACGAGCAGTACTTC; cdr3_aa: CASSQDTSGASYEQYF
clone_size: -; j_call: TRBJ2-5; v_call: TRBV7-8; d_call: TRBD2; cdr3_nt: TGTGCCAGCAGCTTGGGACTAGCGGGGGGGATACAAGAGACCCAGTACTTC; cdr3_aa: CASSLGLAGGIQETQYF
clone_size: -; j_call: TRBJ2-2; v_call: TRBV6-4; d_call: -; cdr3_nt: TGTGCCTCCGCGGAGACCGCGAACACCGGGGAGCTGTTTTTT; cdr3_aa: CASAETANTGELFF
clone_size: -; j_call: TRBJ2-7; v_call: TRBV7-2; d_call: TRBD1; cdr3_nt: TGTGCCAGCAGGTTGGACAGGGCTGGTGAGCAGTACTTC; cdr3_aa: CASRLDRAGEQYF
clone_size: -; j_call: TRBJ2-2; v_call: TRBV28; d_call: -; cdr3_nt: TGTGCCAGCAGCTCCAGGAGTAGCGCCCACGGCGGGGAGCTGTTTTTT; cdr3_aa: CASSSRSSAHGGELFF
clone_size: -; j_call: TRBJ2-3; v_call: TRBV7-9; d_call: -; cdr3_nt: TGTGCCAGCATCAGGACAGACGACACAGATACGCAGTATTTT; cdr3_aa: CASIRTDDTDTQYF
clone_size: few; j_call: TRBJ1-5; v_call: TRBV10-3; d_call: -; cdr3_nt: TGTGCCATCAGTGAGTCAGGGACACACAATCAGCCCCAGCATTTT; cdr3_aa: CAISESGTHNQPQHF
clone_size: -; j_call: TRBJ2-2; v_call: TRBV19; d_call: TRBD1; cdr3_nt: TGTGCCAGTAGCAGAAAGGGACAGGCGAACACCGGGGAGCTGTTTTTT; cdr3_aa: CASSRKGQANTGELFF
clone_size: once; j_call: TRBJ1-2; v_call: TRBV11-2; d_call: -; cdr3_nt: TGTGCCAGCACCCTCCGGGCAGGGAGGGGATATGGCTACACCTTC; cdr3_aa: CASTLRAGRGYGYTF
clone_size: -; j_call: TRBJ1-2; v_call: TRBV6-1; d_call: -; cdr3_nt: TGTGCCAGCAGTGAAACCTTCCTTCGGGGGGCTAACTATGGCTACACCTTC; cdr3_aa: CASSETFLRGANYGYTF
clone_size: -; j_call: TRBJ1-2; v_call: TRBV7-3; d_call: -; cdr3_nt: TGTGCCAGCAGCCAGAACGGGGAGGGTGGTGGCTACACCTTC; cdr3_aa: CASSQNGEGGGYTF
clone_size: few; j_call: TRBJ2-1; v_call: TRBV9; d_call: -; cdr3_nt: TGTGCCAGCAGCGCGAGCGGGCGCGGGTATGAGCAGTTCTTC; cdr3_aa: CASSASGRGYEQFF
clone_size: once; j_call: TRBJ2-3; v_call: TRBV23-1; d_call: TRBD2; cdr3_nt: TGCGCCAGCAGTCAAGGCGGGGGGCAAGTATGGGATACGCAGTATTTT; cdr3_aa: CASSQGGGQVWDTQYF
clone_size: -; j_call: TRBJ2-5; v_call: TRBV7-2; d_call: TRBD2; cdr3_nt: TGTGCCAGCAGCCTCCCCTCGGTAGCGGGAAGTAGGCCCCGGGAGACCCAGTACTTC; cdr3_aa: CASSLPSVAGSRPRETQYF
clone_size: -; j_call: TRBJ1-1; v_call: TRBV14; d_call: -; cdr3_nt: TGTGCCAGCAGCCAAGACGGGAATTGGGGGGGGTACCATCTGGGTGATAACACTGAAGCTTTCTTT; cdr3_aa: CASSQDGNWGGYHLGDNTEAFF
clone_size: -; j_call: TRBJ2-7; v_call: TRBV7-9; d_call: TRBD1; cdr3_nt: TGTTCCAGCAGCTTACGGGCAGGGGGTTTCGACTTC; cdr3_aa: CSSSLRAGGFDF
clone_size: -; j_call: TRBJ2-7; v_call: TRBV7-2; d_call: -; cdr3_nt: TGTGCCAGCAGCTTTCCTCAAGCTTACGAGCAGTACTTC; cdr3_aa: CASSFPQAYEQYF
clone_size: -; j_call: TRBJ2-5; v_call: TRBV7-8; d_call: TRBD2; cdr3_nt: TGTGCCAGCAGCTTAGTGGGTAGCGGGGGATGGGAGACCCAGTACTTC; cdr3_aa: CASSLVGSGGWETQYF
clone_size: -; j_call: TRBJ2-3; v_call: TRBV4-1; d_call: TRBD2; cdr3_nt: TGCGCCAGCTCTAAGTTGTCTAGCGGGAGAGGGACAGATACGCAGTATTTT; cdr3_aa: CASSKLSSGRGTDTQYF
clone_size: -; j_call: TRBJ2-7; v_call: TRBV30; d_call: -; cdr3_nt: TGTGCCGCTCGAGGCGACTACGAGCAGTACTTC; cdr3_aa: CAARGDYEQYF
clone_size: few; j_call: TRBJ1-2; v_call: TRBV25-1; d_call: -; cdr3_nt: TGTGCCAGCAGTGAATTCGGCCCAGGAGGCTACACCTTC; cdr3_aa: CASSEFGPGGYTF
clone_size: once; j_call: TRBJ1-2; v_call: TRBV15; d_call: TRBD1; cdr3_nt: TGTGCCACCAGCAGAGATGAGGACAGGGGGCTACACTATGGCTACACCTTC; cdr3_aa: CATSRDEDRGLHYGYTF
clone_size: once; j_call: TRBJ2-7; v_call: TRBV6-5; d_call: TRBD1; cdr3_nt: TGTGCCAGCAGCCGGGACAGGCTGGGGGAGCAGTACTTC; cdr3_aa: CASSRDRLGEQYF
clone_size: -; j_call: TRBJ2-1; v_call: TRBV7-9; d_call: -; cdr3_nt: TGTGCCAGCAGCCCCTCGGGGTCGGCCCAAGAGCAGTTCTTC; cdr3_aa: CASSPSGSAQEQFF
clone_size: -; j_call: TRBJ1-5; v_call: TRBV7-2; d_call: -; cdr3_nt: TGTGCCAGCAGCTTAGCTAAGCACCAGCCCCAGCATTTT; cdr3_aa: CASSLAKHQPQHF
clone_size: few; j_call: TRBJ1-1; v_call: TRBV4-3; d_call: TRBD1; cdr3_nt: TGCGCCAGCAGCCAAGAGACCGGGACAGGGTTCCAAGCTTTCTTT; cdr3_aa: CASSQETGTGFQAFF
clone_size: -; j_call: TRBJ2-7; v_call: TRBV7-2; d_call: -; cdr3_nt: TGTGCCAGCAGCGAGCAGGCGTACGAGCAGTACTTC; cdr3_aa: CASSEQAYEQYF
clone_size: -; j_call: TRBJ2-7; v_call: TRBV28; d_call: -; cdr3_nt: TGTGCCAGCAGTTATACCCAGGGCGACGAGCAGTACTTC; cdr3_aa: CASSYTQGDEQYF
clone_size: -; j_call: TRBJ2-7; v_call: TRBV19; d_call: TRBD1; cdr3_nt: TGTGCCAGTAGTACCAGGACAGGGGGCAGGTTGTACGAGCAGTACTTC; cdr3_aa: CASSTRTGGRLYEQYF
clone_size: -; j_call: TRBJ1-6; v_call: TRBV2; d_call: TRBD1; cdr3_nt: TGTGCCAGCAGTGAGTTGGGTACAGGGGCTAATTCACCCCTCCACTTT; cdr3_aa: CASSELGTGANSPLHF
clone_size: -; j_call: TRBJ1-2; v_call: TRBV12-5; d_call: -; cdr3_nt: TGTGCTAGTGGTTCGCGCATGACAGGTCAAAAAACCATATATGGCTACACCTTC; cdr3_aa: CASGSRMTGQKTIYGYTF
clone_size: few; j_call: TRBJ1-3; v_call: TRBV5-4; d_call: TRBD1; cdr3_nt: TGTGCCAGCAGTTTTACAGGGGCGACCGGCACCATATATTTT; cdr3_aa: CASSFTGATGTIYF
clone_size: once; j_call: TRBJ2-1; v_call: TRBV27; d_call: TRBD2; cdr3_nt: TGTGCCAGCAGACCGGGACTAGCGGAGAATGAGCAGTTCTTC; cdr3_aa: CASRPGLAENEQFF
clone_size: few; j_call: TRBJ2-7; v_call: TRBV29-1; d_call: TRBD1; cdr3_nt: TGCAGCGTTGCCGGGACAGGGAGCGAGCAGTACTTC; cdr3_aa: CSVAGTGSEQYF
clone_size: -; j_call: TRBJ2-2; v_call: TRBV9; d_call: TRBD1; cdr3_nt: TGTGCCAGCAGTCCATCGGGACAGGGGGCGATCGGGGAGCTGTTTTTT; cdr3_aa: CASSPSGQGAIGELFF
clone_size: -; j_call: TRBJ2-5; v_call: TRBV5-6; d_call: TRBD1; cdr3_nt: TGTGCCAGCAGCTTGGGGGGGACAGGGCGAGAGACCCAGTACTTC; cdr3_aa: CASSLGGTGRETQYF
clone_size: -; j_call: TRBJ1-1; v_call: TRBV28; d_call: TRBD1; cdr3_nt: TGTGCCAGCAGGGGACAGATTAACACTGAAGCTTTCTTT; cdr3_aa: CASRGQINTEAFF
clone_size: -; j_call: TRBJ1-2; v_call: TRBV28; d_call: -; cdr3_nt: TGTGCCAGCAGTTCCCCCCGGGTGGCAAACTATGGCTACACCTTC; cdr3_aa: CASSSPRVANYGYTF
clone_size: -; j_call: TRBJ2-5; v_call: TRBV19; d_call: -; cdr3_nt: TGTGCCAGTACCCCAAGGGGAGGACCAGAGACCCAGTACTTC; cdr3_aa: CASTPRGGPETQYF